This passage covers 9 T cell receptor beta chains from one sample sequenced in a study of OX40 agonist ivuxolimab in advanced cancers. Assay used: immunoSEQ multiplex PCR; TCRdb lists only in-frame clones, some missing. The sample shows approximately 60,000 clones, about 90% of them seen only once. The specimen was CD4+ or CD8+ T cells sorted from blood, collected in a trial of the OX40 agonist ivuxolimab. The receptors derive from an adult with an advanced solid tumor such as melanoma, head and neck, liver or kidney cancer.

A single count supports this clone. V and J are TRBV5-1 and TRBJ2-2; D gene uncertain. The CDR3 runs 14 residues. CDR1 SGHRS and CDR2 YFSETQ come from the germline V gene. Deletions cut 4 bases from V and 8 bases from J, with 15 bases between. As DNA, the CDR3 is TGCGCCAGCAGCCACCGGACCACCTCGGGGGAGCTGTTTTTT. Amino acid sequence: CASSHRTTSGELFF.

The rearrangement links TRBV19 to TRBJ1-4, with D possibly matching TRBD1 (5 bases). Trimming took 5 bases from V and 7 from J, leaving 11 bases between them. The CDR3 covers 13 residues. CDR1 and CDR2 from the germline V gene are LNHDA and SQIVND (reference sequence). The CDR3 DNA follows: TGTGCCAGTAGTCAGTCGGGGCGTGAAAAACTGTTTTTT. Translating it yields CASSQSGREKLFF.

The V gene is TRBV30, the J gene TRBJ1-1; 7 nucleotides agree with TRBD1. Germline V gives CDR1 GTSNPN, CDR2 SVGIG (reference sequence). This CDR3 contains 15 residues. V shed 0 bases, J shed 3 bases, and the junction held 7 bases outside the gene matches. Written as DNA, the CDR3 is TGTGCCTGGAGTGTACGTCAGGGGGTATACACTGAAGCTTTCTTT. This encodes CAWSVRQGVYTEAFF. The full variable domain, its missing parts supplied by reference TRBV30 and TRBJ1-1, is SQTIHQWPATLVQPVGSPLSLECTVEGTSNPNLYWYRQAAGRGLQLLFYSVGIGQISSEVPQNLSASRPQDRQFILSSKKLLLSDSGFYLCAWSVRQGVYTEAFFGQGTRLTVV.

The chain links TRBV5-1 to TRBJ1-5; 7 nucleotides agree with TRBD1. The germline gives CDR1 SGHRS, CDR2 YFSETQ. V was pared by 2 bases and J by 3 bases, with 5 bases of the junction left unmatched. The length of the CDR3 is 15 residues. This CDR3 is CASSFGDRDNQPQHF. CDR3 nucleotides: TGCGCCAGCAGCTTTGGTGACAGGGACAATCAGCCCCAGCATTTT.

This clone was detected a few times. This chain links TRBV20-1 with TRBJ1-4, with D uncertain. Germline V CDR1 and CDR2: DFQATT, SNEGSKA (reference sequence). V lost 6 bases and J lost 8, with 10 bases in between. CDR3 length: 11 amino acids. CDR3 sequence reads: CSASRREKLFF. The CDR3 region has the DNA TGCAGTGCGAGTCGCAGGGAAAAACTGTTTTTT.

This chain uses TRBV28 with TRBJ1-2; TRBD1 matches at 7 bases. V lost 2 bases and J lost 1; bases outside the gene matches: 7. The CDR3 has 16 amino acids. The germline CDR1 and CDR2 sequences are MDHEN and SYDVKM. The CDR3 here is CASSLGGQSNNYGYTF. In nucleotides, the CDR3 is TGTGCCAGCAGTTTAGGGGGACAGAGTAATAACTATGGCTACACCTTC.

The chain combines TRBV9 with TRBJ2-5; D is unresolved. Looked up from germline, CDR1 is SGDLS and CDR2 is YYNGEE. CDR3 length: 12 amino acids. Deletions cut 1 base from V and 5 bases from J, with 6 bases between. In nucleotides, the CDR3 is TGTGCCAGCAGCGTAACGCGCGAGACCCAGTACTTC. This sequence encodes CASSVTRETQYF.

The CDR3 region is CASSPGGTTYNEQFF. The CDR3 nucleotides are TGCGCCAGCAGTCCGGGCGGGACCACCTACAATGAGCAGTTCTTC. The chain uses TRBV5-1 and TRBJ2-1; D perhaps matches TRBD2 (6 bases). The length of the CDR3 is 15 residues. Trimming stripped 5 bases from V and 2 bases from J, with 14 bases between. The germline V gene has CDR1 SGHRS and CDR2 YFSETQ.

The sample holds one count of this clone. This chain connects TRBV28 to TRBJ1-3; TRBD1 is a possible D gene (5 bases). Germline loops: CDR1 MDHEN, CDR2 SYDVKM. The V end lost 5 bases, the J end lost 2 bases, and 13 bases lay between the germline ends. The CDR3 sequence is 15 residues long. CDR3 coding DNA: TGTGCCAGCAGTGAAGGGGAGATTACTGGAAACACCATATATTTT. It is translated as CASSEGEITGNTIYF.